These 15 T cell receptor beta chains were all obtained from the same sample, sequenced in a study of shared clonotypes between healthy human individuals. Using immunoSEQ multiplex PCR, the repertoire was profiled, and TCRdb retains in-frame clones only, with some absent. The data contain hundreds of thousands of clones, 74% of them singletons. Sequencing was done on a sample of memory CD4+ T cells sorted from blood. Subset indicated: CD45RA-negative fraction. The origin of the receptors is a woman in her thirties in good health.

This sequence joins TRBV5-1 and TRBJ2-1; D is tentatively TRBD1 or TRBD2 (5 bases each). The CDR3 consists of 15 residues. V lost 3 bases to trimming and J lost 4 bases, with 14 bases between them. Germline loops: CDR1 SGHRS, CDR2 YFSETQ. In DNA, the CDR3 is TGCGCCAGCAGCTGGGGGAGTGGGGAATACAATGAGCAGTTCTTC. This encodes CASSWGSGEYNEQFF.

The rearrangement uses TRBV27 and TRBJ2-3; 8 positions agree with TRBD1. CDR1 and CDR2 from the germline V gene are MNHEY and SMNVEV (reference sequence). V gave up 4 bases and J gave up 3 bases; unmatched junction bases: 9. CDR3 length: 16 residues. The CDR3 coding sequence is TGTGCCAGCAGTTCCCCCAGGGGGCGGAAAACAGATACGCAGTATTTT. Amino acid sequence: CASSSPRGRKTDTQYF.

This clone is a singleton in its sample. This sequence joins TRBV4-2 and TRBJ2-1; possibly TRBD1 for D (5 bases). Trimming shortened V by 0 bases and J by 8 bases, and 8 bases separated the two germline ends. The length of the CDR3 is 13 residues. The V gene's germline CDR1 is LGHNA and CDR2 YNFKEQ. CDR3: CASSQDSGYEQFF. Written as DNA, the CDR3 is TGTGCCAGCAGCCAAGATTCAGGGTATGAGCAGTTCTTC.

Written as DNA, the CDR3 is TGTGCCAGCAGTTTATCGTCAGATACGCAGTATTTT. Its protein is CASSLSSDTQYF. The chain employs TRBV27 and TRBJ2-3; D uncertain. Germline V CDR1 and CDR2: MNHEY, SMNVEV (reference sequence). Trimming cost V 0 bases and J 4 bases, with 2 bases left between them. The CDR3 runs 12 residues.

The chain employs TRBV4-1 and TRBJ2-2, with 8 bases lining up with TRBD2. Germline assignment: CDR1 MGHRA and CDR2 YSYEKL. This CDR3 has 14 residues. With 1 base clipped from V and 10 bases from J, the junction kept 5 bases outside the gene matches. The CDR3 DNA sequence: TGCGCCAGCAGCCAAGTCATAGCGGGACTGGAGCTGTTTTTT. Encoded protein: CASSQVIAGLELFF.

This sequence joins TRBV7-9 and TRBJ2-2, with D perhaps matching TRBD1 (6 bases). The ends were cut back, 5 bases at V and 0 bases at J, with 10 bases in the middle. The CDR3 runs 15 residues. In germline, CDR1 is SEHNR, CDR2 FQNEAQ (reference sequence). The CDR3 DNA sequence: TGTGCCAGCAGCCCAGGGGCTACGAACACCGGGGAGCTGTTTTTT. This gives the protein CASSPGATNTGELFF.

The rearrangement uses TRBV27 and TRBJ1-5; D is uncertain. V was trimmed by 2 bases and J by 1 base, leaving 12 bases between them. The CDR3 runs 16 residues. Germline-derived CDR1 and CDR2 are MNHEY and SMNVEV (reference sequence). The chain's CDR3 is CASSLRAGWSNQPQHF. The DNA for the CDR3 is TGTGCCAGCAGTTTAAGGGCAGGTTGGAGCAATCAGCCCCAGCATTTT.

The table lists this clone with many counts. The V gene is TRBV11-2, the J gene TRBJ1-4, with 8 bases lining up with TRBD1. Trimming at V came to 1 base and at J to 7 bases, leaving 8 bases not matched to a gene. Germline values: CDR1 SGHAT, CDR2 FQNNGV. This CDR3 has 16 residues. CDR3 DNA sequence: TGTGCCAGCAGCTTAGGCTCGACAGGGGTGGGTGAAAAACTGTTTTTT. This sequence encodes CASSLGSTGVGEKLFF.

The rearrangement uses TRBV28 and TRBJ2-7; 7 bases align to TRBD2. The CDR3 length is 15 residues. V was pared by 7 bases and J by 2 bases, with 11 bases of the junction left unmatched. CDR1 is MDHEN and CDR2 is SYDVKM in the germline V gene. The CDR3 sequence: CASNPTGGKAYEQYF. The CDR3 DNA reads TGTGCCAGCAACCCCACCGGGGGGAAGGCCTACGAGCAGTACTTC.

The rearrangement links TRBV27 to TRBJ2-1; D might be TRBD2 (6 bases). Trimming shortened V by 3 bases and J by 0 bases, and 9 bases separated the two germline ends. The CDR3 consists of 15 residues. Germline-derived CDR1 and CDR2 are MNHEY and SMNVEV (reference sequence). CDR3 bases: TGTGCCAGCAGTTTTGAGCGGGCCTCCTACAATGAGCAGTTCTTC. Its protein is CASSFERASYNEQFF.

This clone was recorded once. The J gene is TRBJ2-3, the V gene TRBV6-6, with 9 bases fitting TRBD1. Germline CDR1 and CDR2: MNHNY and SVGAGI (reference sequence). This CDR3 has 15 amino acids. Trimming removed 6 bases from V and 6 bases from J; junction bases left unmatched: 10. The CDR3 reads CASRPGTGSLDTQYF. The CDR3 DNA sequence: TGTGCCAGCAGGCCCGGGACAGGGTCTTTGGATACGCAGTATTTT.

The chain's CDR3 is CASSIGTGRDEQYF. The CDR3 DNA is TGTGCCAGCAGCATCGGGACAGGGAGGGACGAGCAGTACTTC. This chain connects TRBV5-6 to TRBJ2-7; TRBD1 agrees at 9 bases. V shed 4 bases, J shed 5 bases, and the junction held 7 bases outside the gene matches. The germline gives CDR1 SGHDT, CDR2 YYEEEE. The CDR3 contains 14 residues.

The chain uses TRBV12-5 and TRBJ2-1; the match to TRBD2 covers 12 bases. The V gene's germline CDR1 is LGHNT and CDR2 FRNRAP. The CDR3 loop spans 16 amino acids. The ends lost 1 base at V and 9 bases at J; junction bases unmatched: 7. The CDR3 loop is CASGLATSGSAVEQFF. The CDR3 DNA is TGTGCTAGTGGTTTGGCGACTAGCGGGAGTGCGGTTGAGCAGTTCTTC.

In its sample, this clone was seen a few times. The chain combines TRBV21-1 with TRBJ2-6; the table's D call, TRBD1, has no DNA check behind it. TRBV21-1 is a pseudogene locus. The CDR3 covers 16 residues. CDR3 residues: CASSKGDRQEANVLTF. CDR3 sequence (DNA): TGTGCCAGCAGCAAAGGAGACCGGCAGGAGGCCAACGTCCTGACTTTC.

This clone occurred a few times. The V gene is TRBV5-4, the J gene TRBJ2-1; the match to TRBD2 covers 9 bases. The length of the CDR3 is 12 residues. Trimming took 6 bases from V and 7 from J; bases not matched to a gene: 2. Germline CDR1 is SGHNT and CDR2 is YYREEE (reference sequence). This chain's CDR3 is CASKTSGNEQFF. The CDR3 DNA reads TGTGCCAGCAAAACTAGCGGGAATGAGCAGTTCTTC.